The entry below describes one T cell receptor beta chain. Its antigen is not identified. The sample is drawn from a study of identical twins. V lost 3 bases and J 1 base, leaving 17 bases between the germline ends. The CDR3 covers 17 residues. The germline V gene has CDR1 MGHDK and CDR2 SYGVNS. Study-wide findings and caveats: When twins shared out-of-frame alpha sequences, those sequences had excess low generation probability.

One entry per CDR3 protein, called by TCRdb with MiXCR from the 5' RACE reads. The data contain hundreds of thousands of distinct CDR3 sequences, approximately 20% of them singletons. Another study also made use of these data, one on yellow fever vaccine responses in identical twins. Turning to that study: Each twin's T cell response to the vaccine was reported to look partly convergent and partly personalized.

Sequences were obtained from CD4+ T cells sorted from blood. The chain is built from TRBV25-1 and TRBJ2-3, with a weak D call TRBD2 (6 bases). The sequence was obtained from a woman aged 18-30 years in good health. The CDR3 DNA reads TGTGCCAGCAGTGATCCCGTATACGGGAGAGGCACAGATACGCAGTATTTT. Translation gives CASSDPVYGRGTDTQYF.